This TCR beta chain comes out of a study of response to subunit inactivated influenza vaccine. Study results and caveats: The authors offered the suggestion that each seasonal influenza vaccination recruits few new T cells.

In TCRdb, the RT-PCR reads were re-called with MiXCR into one record per CDR3 protein. The sample carries roughly 650,000 distinct CDR3 sequences, less than 20% recorded once. This clonotype appeared many times. Antigen specificity is unknown. Per germline, CDR1 MRHNA and CDR2 SNTAGT. The CDR3 is 15 residues long. The germline V and J ends were trimmed by 0 bases and 4 bases, with 11 bases remaining between them. This clonotype was sampled from a man in his fifties or sixties who received an inactivated influenza vaccine. The gene calls are TRBV6-4 and TRBJ2-3, with a weak D call TRBD1 (5 bases). The sample was PBMCs from blood, taken 11 to 12 days after vaccination. The chain's CDR3 is CASSDSLEGADTQYF. CDR3 DNA sequence: TGTGCCAGCAGTGACTCCCTAGAAGGGGCAGATACGCAGTATTTT.